The 31 T cell receptor beta chains listed next were all sequenced from one sample in a study of blood T cell repertoires in COVID-19. Profiling relied on immunoSEQ multiplex PCR, and the TCRdb table lists in-frame clones only, not all of them. This sample has approximately 200,000 clones, with 82% found just once. Sequencing used PBMCs or T cells enriched from blood (not recorded which). These receptors were obtained from a man between 35 and 55 years old who had recovered from COVID-19.

V gene TRBV6-2 or TRBV6-3 combines with J gene TRBJ1-2, with D hard to call. V dropped 4 bases and J dropped 4 bases, with 7 bases sitting between them. From germline, CDR1 is MNHEY and CDR2 SVGEGT. CDR3 length equals 12 residues. CDR3 coding DNA: TGTGCCAGCAGTTTTAGCAGCTATGGCTACACCTTC. It translates to CASSFSSYGYTF.

J is TRBJ2-7 and V is TRBV7-2; D is ambiguous. V was clipped by 1 base and J by 7 bases, with 20 bases between them. Germline V gives CDR1 SGHTA, CDR2 FQGNSA. The CDR3 sequence is 16 residues long. DNA of the CDR3: TGTGCCAGCAGCTTAGACTTTTTCGGCAGGCGTGGGGAGCAGTACTTC. Translated, it gives CASSLDFFGRRGEQYF.

The CDR3 sequence is CASSFLAGAYNEQFF. CDR3 coding DNA: TGTGCCAGCAGCTTTTTAGCGGGGGCATACAATGAGCAGTTCTTC. The rearrangement links TRBV7-2 to TRBJ2-1; TRBD2 agrees at 9 bases. The V gene's germline CDR1 is SGHTA and CDR2 FQGNSA. Losses at the gene ends were 3 bases for V and 4 bases for J; bases not matched to a gene: 4. This CDR3 is built from 15 residues.

The chain couples TRBV7-9 to TRBJ2-3, with TRBD1 matching over 7 bases. Germline assignment: CDR1 SEHNR and CDR2 FQNEAQ (reference sequence). V lost 5 bases to trimming and J lost 0 bases; unmatched junction nucleotides: 8. This CDR3 comprises 16 residues. The CDR3 coding sequence is TGTGCCAGCAGCCGAAACAGGGGCGGGAGCACAGATACGCAGTATTTT. Translating it yields CASSRNRGGSTDTQYF. Supplemented by reference TRBV7-9 and TRBJ2-3, the full variable domain reads DTGVSQNPRHKITKRGQNVTFRCDPISEHNRLYWYRQTLGQGPEFLTYFQNEAQLEKSRLLSDRFSAERPKGSFSTLEIQRTEQGDSAMYLCASSRNRGGSTDTQYFGPGTRLTVL.

This chain links TRBV18 with TRBJ2-7, with 13 positions matching TRBD2. The CDR3 consists of 15 residues. CDR1 is KGHSH, CDR2 LQKENI, per germline. J lost 3 bases, V lost 6 bases, and 5 bases had no gene match. This chain's CDR3 is CASSFGLAGDYEQYF. CDR3 nucleotides: TGTGCCAGCTCGTTCGGACTAGCGGGGGACTACGAGCAGTACTTC.

The chain joins TRBV12-3 or TRBV12-4 to TRBJ1-6; no clear D gene. There are 13 residues in the CDR3. The V end was cut by 5 bases, the J end by 4 bases, with 6 bases between. CDR3 bases: TGTGCCAGCAGTCCGCAGTATAATTCACCCCTCCACTTT. Encoded protein: CASSPQYNSPLHF.

V usage is TRBV7-9 and J usage is TRBJ2-3; 7 bases align to TRBD2. The CDR3 runs to 14 residues. Looked up from germline, CDR1 is SEHNR and CDR2 is FQNEAQ (reference sequence). With V trimmed by 2 bases and J by 6 bases, 5 bases remained unmatched. The CDR3 protein is CASSLRRESDTQYF. The CDR3 DNA reads as TGTGCCAGCAGCTTACGGCGGGAGTCTGATACGCAGTATTTT.

This chain uses TRBV29-1 with TRBJ2-3, with TRBD1 matching over 9 bases. Germline V gives CDR1 SQVTM, CDR2 ANQGSEA. There are 14 residues in the CDR3. After removal of 5 bases from V and 3 bases from J, the junction contained 6 bases not matched to a gene. CDR3 DNA sequence: TGCAGCGTTTCACAGGGGGCTAGGACAGATACGCAGTATTTT. Translated: CSVSQGARTDTQYF.

The rearrangement uses TRBV29-1 and TRBJ2-1, with 8 bases matching TRBD2. The junction had 4 bases not matched to a gene; V was cut back by 3 bases and J by 0 bases. The germline gives CDR1 SQVTM, CDR2 ANQGSEA. The CDR3 loop spans 15 amino acids. The CDR3 loop is CSVDGGRISYNEQFF. CDR3 nucleotide sequence: TGCAGCGTTGATGGCGGGAGGATCTCCTACAATGAGCAGTTCTTC.

The V and J genes are TRBV11-3 and TRBJ2-1, with D possibly matching TRBD2 (6 bases). Trimming pared 5 bases from V and 0 bases from J, leaving 14 bases between. The CDR3 loop spans 16 amino acids. Germline CDR1 reads SGHNT; CDR2 reads YENEEA. The CDR3 reads CASSRGPGSSYNEQFF. The CDR3 region has the DNA TGTGCCAGCAGCCGTGGTCCCGGGAGCTCCTACAATGAGCAGTTCTTC.

The chain carries TRBV18 and TRBJ2-7; 7 bases agree with TRBD2. Looked up from germline, CDR1 is KGHSH and CDR2 is LQKENI. The CDR3 extends over 13 amino acids. V dropped 5 bases and J dropped 2; count of bases not matched to a gene: 3. CDR3 nucleotide sequence: TGTGCCAGCTCAAGGACTAGGCCCTACGAGCAGTACTTC. Residues: CASSRTRPYEQYF.

The CDR3 DNA follows: TGCGCCAGCAGCCTAATGAACCGAGAAAAACTGTTTTTT. This sequence encodes CASSLMNREKLFF. V usage is TRBV5-1 and J usage is TRBJ1-4, with D hard to call. CDR1 and CDR2 (germline): SGHRS, YFSETQ. CDR3 length: 13 amino acids. Trimming removed 4 bases from V and 8 bases from J, with 12 bases in between.

The chain links TRBV4-1 to TRBJ2-1; the match to TRBD2 covers 9 bases. J lost 4 bases, V lost 4 bases, and 5 bases had no gene match. CDR1 is MGHRA and CDR2 is YSYEKL in the germline V gene. The length of the CDR3 is 15 residues. The CDR3 nucleotides read TGCGCCAGCAGCCCCCCTAGCGGGACTTACAATGAGCAGTTCTTC. Translation: CASSPPSGTYNEQFF.

The CDR3 DNA reads as TGTGCCAGCAGCTTGGGGGGGAGTAGAAGGAGCTATGGCTACACCTTC. Translation: CASSLGGSRRSYGYTF. The rearrangement uses TRBV11-2 and TRBJ1-2; D possibly corresponds to TRBD1 (5 bases). The ends were cut back, 3 bases at V and 4 bases at J, with 18 bases in the middle. The CDR3 consists of 16 residues. Looked up from germline, CDR1 is SGHAT and CDR2 is FQNNGV.

The chain recombines TRBV7-8 with TRBJ2-2; possible D gene TRBD1, 5 bases. Germline V CDR1 and CDR2: SGHVS, FQNEAQ. The CDR3 runs 15 residues. V was clipped by 6 bases and J by 0 bases, with 11 bases between them. In DNA, the CDR3 is TGTGCCAGCAGACCTGACAGAACGAACACCGGGGAGCTGTTTTTT. Its translation: CASRPDRTNTGELFF.

This chain uses TRBV18 with TRBJ1-1; D ambiguous. With 3 bases removed from V and 7 bases from J, the gap between germline ends came to 12 bases. CDR1 KGHSH and CDR2 LQKENI come from the germline V gene. CDR3 length equals 13 residues. In DNA, the CDR3 is TGTGCCAGCTCACCGGCCACTATGGGTGAAGCTTTCTTT. As protein: CASSPATMGEAFF.

This chain uses TRBV27 with TRBJ2-2; D possibly corresponds to TRBD2 (6 bases). Germline loops: CDR1 MNHEY, CDR2 SMNVEV (reference sequence). This CDR3 is 16 amino acids long. Trimming removed 5 bases at V and 4 bases at J, with 17 bases between. CDR3: CASSPRLGGSTGELFF. DNA of the CDR3: TGTGCCAGCAGTCCTCGACTAGGAGGGTCCACCGGGGAGCTGTTTTTT.

The genes are TRBV28 and TRBJ1-6; D is perhaps TRBD1 (5 bases). Germline CDR1 reads MDHEN; CDR2 reads SYDVKM. The germline V and J ends were trimmed by 0 bases and 10 bases, with 13 bases remaining between them. The CDR3 extends over 15 amino acids. The CDR3 DNA is TGTGCCAGCAGTTTATGGGGGGGGGATATCTCACCCCTCCACTTT. This encodes CASSLWGGDISPLHF.

This clone has only a few counts. The rearrangement joins TRBV29-1 to TRBJ2-2; a possible D gene is TRBD2 (6 bases). In germline, CDR1 is SQVTM, CDR2 ANQGSEA. V lost 7 bases and J 0 bases, leaving 15 bases between the germline ends. This CDR3 contains 15 residues. CDR3 nucleotides: TGCAGCGCCTCGGGGATAGCGGCGAACACCGGGGAGCTGTTTTTT. Its translation: CSASGIAANTGELFF.

The rearrangement joins TRBV6-2 or TRBV6-3 to TRBJ2-7; D remains ambiguous. The germline V gene encodes CDR1 MNHEY and CDR2 SVGEGT. V was pared by 0 bases and J by 2 bases, with 20 bases between. This CDR3 comprises 18 residues. The CDR3 loop is CASSYSRFVLIDPYEQYF. CDR3 DNA sequence: TGTGCCAGCAGTTACTCGAGGTTTGTTCTAATTGATCCCTACGAGCAGTACTTC.

The chain combines TRBV2 with TRBJ1-1; no firm D call. Germline V gene data show CDR1 as SNHLY and CDR2 as FYNNEI. The CDR3 loop spans 13 amino acids. Trimming removed 1 base at V and 5 bases at J, with 8 bases between. The CDR3 sequence is CASSEVGVTEAFF. The CDR3 DNA follows: TGTGCCAGCAGTGAAGTCGGGGTTACTGAAGCTTTCTTT.

The chain links TRBV5-1 to TRBJ1-4; D unresolved. Germline CDR1 and CDR2: SGHRS and YFSETQ. Trimming stripped 0 bases from V and 11 bases from J, with 8 bases between. The CDR3 contains 12 residues. CDR3 loop: CASSLEPGKLFF. The CDR3, as DNA: TGCGCCAGCAGCTTGGAACCGGGGAAACTGTTTTTT.

The CDR3 loop is CASSSAGGPSYEQYF. The DNA of the CDR3 is TGTGCCAGCAGCTCAGCGGGAGGGCCTTCCTACGAGCAGTACTTC. The chain employs TRBV5-4 and TRBJ2-7, with 10 bases fitting TRBD2. This CDR3 has 15 amino acids. Germline values: CDR1 SGHNT, CDR2 YYREEE (reference sequence). J gave up 1 base and V 3 bases, and 4 bases lay outside the gene matches.

This clone showed up just once. The chain carries TRBV27 and TRBJ2-2; tentative D call: TRBD2 (5 bases). This CDR3 is 14 amino acids long. Germline V CDR1 and CDR2: MNHEY, SMNVEV (reference sequence). V was trimmed by 8 bases and J by 0 bases, leaving 10 bases between them. The chain's CDR3 is CASPSGTNTGELFF. DNA for the CDR3: TGTGCCAGCCCCTCGGGAACGAACACCGGGGAGCTGTTTTTT.

This CDR3 is CASSYSNSYEQYF. The CDR3 DNA is TGTGCCAGCAGTTACTCTAACAGCTACGAGCAGTACTTC. The chain combines TRBV6-5 with TRBJ2-7; D not resolved. Germline-derived CDR1 and CDR2 are MNHEY and SVGAGI. This CDR3 spans 13 amino acids. Deletions cut 0 bases from V and 3 bases from J, with 6 bases between.

This clone was counted a few times. The rearrangement uses TRBV9 and TRBJ2-1; maybe TRBD2 (5 bases). The V and J ends lost 0 bases and 4 bases respectively, with 14 bases between them. Per germline, CDR1 SGDLS and CDR2 YYNGEE. This CDR3 region has 16 residues. This chain's CDR3 is CASSVDWTDVYNEQFF. CDR3 in DNA: TGTGCCAGCAGCGTAGATTGGACTGACGTTTACAATGAGCAGTTCTTC. Looking up the rest from reference TRBV9 and TRBJ2-1 gives the full variable domain: DSGVTQTPKHLITATGQRVTLRCSPRSGDLSVYWYQQSLDQGLQFLIQYYNGEERAKGNILERFSAQQFPDLHSELNLSSLELGDSALYFCASSVDWTDVYNEQFFGPGTRLTVL.

This clone was recorded once. The rearrangement joins TRBV5-4 to TRBJ2-3; TRBD1 matches at 7 bases. Germline V gene data show CDR1 as SGHNT and CDR2 as YYREEE (reference sequence). The ends lost 4 bases at V and 2 bases at J; junction bases unmatched: 10. CDR3 size: 16 residues. The CDR3 sequence is CASSRPGTEITDTQYF. In nucleotides, the CDR3 is TGTGCCAGCAGCCGACCTGGGACAGAAATCACAGATACGCAGTATTTT.

This chain connects TRBV10-3 to TRBJ1-2; D is unresolved. CDR1 and CDR2 (germline): ENHRY, SYGVKD. V lost 4 bases, J lost 3 bases, and 9 bases lay in between. The CDR3 is 13 amino acids. The CDR3 protein is CAISGGGDYGYTF. In nucleotides, the CDR3 is TGTGCCATCAGTGGTGGAGGAGACTATGGCTACACCTTC.

This chain joins TRBV30 and TRBJ1-1; TRBD1 matches 7 bases. Trimming removed 3 bases from V and 0 bases from J; junction bases left unmatched: 16. The germline gives CDR1 GTSNPN, CDR2 SVGIG (reference sequence). The CDR3 contains 18 residues. The CDR3 loop reads CAWSVMGVNRGLNTEAFF. The CDR3 DNA is TGTGCCTGGAGCGTTATGGGGGTCAACAGGGGATTGAACACTGAAGCTTTCTTT.

The V gene is TRBV7-8, the J gene TRBJ1-1; 7 nucleotides line up with TRBD1. Trimming removed 5 bases from V and 4 bases from J; junction bases left unmatched: 10. Looked up from germline, CDR1 is SGHVS and CDR2 is FQNEAQ. This CDR3 has 15 amino acids. The chain's CDR3 is CASSLLVTGVTEAFF. As DNA, the CDR3 is TGTGCCAGCAGCCTCTTAGTAACAGGGGTCACTGAAGCTTTCTTT.

V and J are TRBV6-5 and TRBJ1-4, with D maybe TRBD1 (6 bases). CDR3 length: 15 amino acids. Looked up from germline, CDR1 is MNHEY and CDR2 is SVGAGI. Trimming left V 0 bases short and J 8 bases short, with 13 bases between. This chain's CDR3 is CASSYSYREAEKLFF. The CDR3, as DNA: TGTGCCAGCAGTTACTCCTACAGGGAAGCGGAAAAACTGTTTTTT.